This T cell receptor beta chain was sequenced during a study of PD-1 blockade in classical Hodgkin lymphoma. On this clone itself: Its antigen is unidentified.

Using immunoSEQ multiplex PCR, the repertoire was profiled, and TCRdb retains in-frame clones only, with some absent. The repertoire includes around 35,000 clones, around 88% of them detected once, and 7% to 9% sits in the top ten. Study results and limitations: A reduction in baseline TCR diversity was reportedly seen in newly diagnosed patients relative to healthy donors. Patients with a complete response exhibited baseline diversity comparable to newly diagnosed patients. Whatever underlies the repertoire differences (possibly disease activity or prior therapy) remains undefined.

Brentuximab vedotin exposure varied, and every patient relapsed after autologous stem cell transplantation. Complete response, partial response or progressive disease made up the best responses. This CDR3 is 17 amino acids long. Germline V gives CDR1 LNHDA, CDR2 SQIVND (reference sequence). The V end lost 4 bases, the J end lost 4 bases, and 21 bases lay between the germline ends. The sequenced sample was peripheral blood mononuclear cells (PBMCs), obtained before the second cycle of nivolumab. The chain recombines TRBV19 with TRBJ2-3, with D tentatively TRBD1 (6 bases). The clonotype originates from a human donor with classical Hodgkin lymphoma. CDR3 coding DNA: TGTGCCAGTAGTAAGTTATCTACAGGGATCAACGCAGATACGCAGTATTTT. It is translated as CASSKLSTGINADTQYF. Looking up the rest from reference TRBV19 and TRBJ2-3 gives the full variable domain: DGGITQSPKYLFRKEGQNVTLSCEQNLNHDAMYWYRQDPGQGLRLIYYSQIVNDFQKGDIAEGYSVSREKKESFPLTVTSAQKNPTAFYLCASSKLSTGINADTQYFGPGTRLTVL.